This TCR beta chain comes out of a study of T cell responses to AZD1222 COVID-19 vaccine. Study observations and caveats: Researchers took repertoire samples only after the peak T cell response had come. Elevations in Spike-specific TCR breadth and depth followed administration of two AZD1222 doses.

Germline lookup yields CDR1 MNHEY and CDR2 SVGEGT. Between the trimmed V and J ends, which lost 0 bases and 4 bases, there was a span of 12 bases. CDR3 length: 16 amino acids. Assay used: immunoSEQ multiplex PCR; TCRdb lists only in-frame clones, some missing. The data show 95,000 to 100,000 clones, with about nine tenths seen just once and 20% to 30% held by the top ten. Comment on this clone: Its antigen is not identified.

The sequences come from peripheral blood, collected on day 0 of AZD1222 vaccination. This clonotype was sampled from an adult in good health. This chain uses TRBV6-2 or TRBV6-3 with TRBJ1-4; D not resolved. The CDR3 spells CASSYSTGVGNEKLFF. The CDR3 DNA reads as TGTGCCAGCAGTTACTCCACCGGCGTCGGTAATGAAAAACTGTTTTTT.